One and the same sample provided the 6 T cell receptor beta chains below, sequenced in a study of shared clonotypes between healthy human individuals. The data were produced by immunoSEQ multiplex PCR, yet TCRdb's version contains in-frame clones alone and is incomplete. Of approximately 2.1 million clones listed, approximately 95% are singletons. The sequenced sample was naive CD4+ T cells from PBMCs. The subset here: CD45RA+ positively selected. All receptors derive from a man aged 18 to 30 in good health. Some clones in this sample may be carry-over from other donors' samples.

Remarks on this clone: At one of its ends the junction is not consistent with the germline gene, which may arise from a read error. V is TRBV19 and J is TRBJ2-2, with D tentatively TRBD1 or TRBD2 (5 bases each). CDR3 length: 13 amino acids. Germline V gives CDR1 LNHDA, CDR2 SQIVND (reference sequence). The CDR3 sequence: CASSVEGTGELFF. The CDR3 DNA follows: TGTGCCAGTAGTGTAGAGGGGACCGGGGAGCTGTTTTTT.

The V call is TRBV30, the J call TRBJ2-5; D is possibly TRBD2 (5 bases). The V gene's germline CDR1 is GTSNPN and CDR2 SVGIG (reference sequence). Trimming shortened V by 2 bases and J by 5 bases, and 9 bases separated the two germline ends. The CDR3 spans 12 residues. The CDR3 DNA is TGTGCCTGGAGTACTAGTGGTGAGACCCAGTACTTC. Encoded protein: CAWSTSGETQYF.

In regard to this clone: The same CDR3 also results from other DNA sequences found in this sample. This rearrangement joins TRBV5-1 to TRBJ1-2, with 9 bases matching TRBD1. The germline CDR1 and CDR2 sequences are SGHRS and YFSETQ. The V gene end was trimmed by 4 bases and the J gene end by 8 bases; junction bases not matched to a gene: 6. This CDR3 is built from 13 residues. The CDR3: CASSPGTGGGYTF. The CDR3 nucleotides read TGCGCCAGCAGCCCCGGCACAGGGGGCGGCTACACCTTC.

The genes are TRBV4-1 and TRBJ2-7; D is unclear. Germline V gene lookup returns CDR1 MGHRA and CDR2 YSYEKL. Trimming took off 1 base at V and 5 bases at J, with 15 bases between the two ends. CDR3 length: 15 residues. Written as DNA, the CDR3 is TGCGCCAGCAGCCAAGTCCCCGGTGTCTTGGACGAGCAGTACTTC. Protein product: CASSQVPGVLDEQYF.

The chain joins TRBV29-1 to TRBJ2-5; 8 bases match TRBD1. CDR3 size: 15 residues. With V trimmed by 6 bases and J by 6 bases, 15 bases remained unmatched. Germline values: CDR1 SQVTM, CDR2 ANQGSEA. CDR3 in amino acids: CSVAQGAGTGKTQYF. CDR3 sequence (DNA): TGCAGCGTGGCTCAGGGGGCTGGAACGGGAAAGACCCAGTACTTC.

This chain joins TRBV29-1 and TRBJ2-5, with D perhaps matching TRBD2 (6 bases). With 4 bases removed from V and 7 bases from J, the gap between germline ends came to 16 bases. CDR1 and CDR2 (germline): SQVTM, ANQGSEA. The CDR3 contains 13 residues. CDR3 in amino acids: CSVGSRQAGTQYF. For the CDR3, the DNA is TGCAGCGTTGGGTCCCGCCAAGCGGGGACCCAGTACTTC.